This is a list of T cell receptor beta chains from one sample in a study of T cells after yellow fever vaccination. TCRdb recomputed calls from the 5' RACE reads with MiXCR, one row per CDR3 protein. This table holds under 350,000 distinct CDR3 sequences, about 4% found once. The sample consisted of PBMCs, taken 5 days after the yellow fever booster vaccination. The receptors were sampled from a man between 18 and 35 years old who received the YFV17D yellow fever vaccine. Each CDR3 is given with its conserved first and last residue. A D gene is named only where the DNA matches it firmly. The size field is filled for only some rows; it gives once, few, many or a size class.

V gene	D gene	clone size	J gene	CDR3 DNA	CDR3 protein
TRBV6-5	-	many	TRBJ2-1	TGTGCCAGCAGTTATGGGGGTAATGAGCAGTTCTTC	CASSYGGNEQFF
TRBV5-1	-	many	TRBJ2-4	TGCGCCAGCAGACAGGACAGTGTCGTCGGCATTCAGTACTTC	CASRQDSVVGIQYF
TRBV28	-	many	TRBJ1-2	TGTGCCAGCAAGTCGCTCGGCGGCTACACCTTC	CASKSLGGYTF
TRBV12-3/TRBV12-4	-	many	TRBJ2-5	TGCGCCAGCAGCTCTGGCAGACAAGAGACCCAGTACTTC	CASSSGRQETQYF
TRBV6-6	-	many	TRBJ1-2	TGTGCCAGCAAGTCGGGTGGTGGCTACACCTTC	CASKSGGGYTF
TRBV20-1	-	few	TRBJ1-2	TGCAGTGCAGAGGGCCCGGGGGCGAACTATGGCTACACCTTC	CSAEGPGANYGYTF
TRBV6-4	-	-	TRBJ1-6	TGTGCCAGCAGTGACCGTTATAATAATTCACCCCTCCACTTT	CASSDRYNNSPLHF
TRBV29-1	-	few	TRBJ1-2	TGCAGCGTTGCAGGACGGAGCTATGGCTACACCTTC	CSVAGRSYGYTF
TRBV28	-	many	TRBJ2-3	TGTGCCAGCAGGGGAAGCACAGATACGCAGTATTTT	CASRGSTDTQYF
TRBV7-2	-	few	TRBJ2-7	TGTGCCAGCAGCTTAAGGTCGGACTACGAGCAGTACTTC	CASSLRSDYEQYF
TRBV28	-	few	TRBJ2-3	TGTGCCAGCATAGCTGGGGGGACAGATACGCAGTATTTT	CASIAGGTDTQYF
TRBV10-3	TRBD1	few	TRBJ2-4	TGTGCCATCAGTGAGCAGGCGGCAGGGGGCAAAAACATTCAGTACTTC	CAISEQAAGGKNIQYF
TRBV27	-	few	TRBJ2-7	TGTGCCAGCAGTTTGCTTGGTTACAGCTACGAGCAGTACTTC	CASSLLGYSYEQYF
TRBV23-1	-	few	TRBJ2-2	TGCGCCAGCAGTCAATCGCCAGGGTATTCCACCGGGGAGCTGTTTTTT	CASSQSPGYSTGELFF
TRBV6-5	TRBD1	few	TRBJ1-2	TGTGCCAGCAGTTACTCGTGGACAGGCACTTATGGCTACACCTTC	CASSYSWTGTYGYTF
TRBV19	-	few	TRBJ1-2	TGTGCCAGTACCATTAGGGCAGGGGCCTATGGCTACACCTTC	CASTIRAGAYGYTF
TRBV20-1	-	-	TRBJ2-3	TGCAGTGCTATAGATAGTCAGAGCACAGATACGCAGTATTTT	CSAIDSQSTDTQYF
TRBV4-3	TRBD1	-	TRBJ2-3	TGCGCCAGCAGCCTGACCCCGGGACAGGAGGTTGCAGATACGCAGTATTTT	CASSLTPGQEVADTQYF
TRBV4-3	-	-	TRBJ2-1	TGCGCCAGCAGCCAAGGTTTCCCGATCCAAAGTTTTGAGCAGTTCTTC	CASSQGFPIQSFEQFF
TRBV28	-	-	TRBJ1-6	TGTGCCAGCAGTTTACCCAGGACCAATTCACCCCTCCACTTT	CASSLPRTNSPLHF
TRBV20-1	TRBD2	-	TRBJ2-5	TGCAGTGCTAGAGCCAGCGGGGGGGGCCAAGAGACCCAGTACTTC	CSARASGGGQETQYF
TRBV30	TRBD1	few	TRBJ1-1	TGTGCCCGGACTAGGGGGCGGATGAACACTGAAGCTTTCTTT	CARTRGRMNTEAFF
TRBV12-3/TRBV12-4	TRBD1	many	TRBJ2-7	TGTGCCAGCAGCGGCCGGGACAGGGGCGACGAGCAGTACTTC	CASSGRDRGDEQYF
TRBV5-1	TRBD2	many	TRBJ2-7	TGCGCCAGCAGCTTTAGCAGCGGGGGGCCTTACGAGCAGTACTTC	CASSFSSGGPYEQYF
TRBV7-8	TRBD1	few	TRBJ2-1	TGTGCCAGCAGCGTAGCTGACCCCGGGACAGGGGCTAACAATGAGCAGTTCTTC	CASSVADPGTGANNEQFF
TRBV12-3/TRBV12-4	TRBD1	many	TRBJ2-7	TGTGCCAGCAGCCCCGACAGGGAAGAGCAGTACTTC	CASSPDREEQYF
TRBV10-3	TRBD2	many	TRBJ2-3	TGTGCCATCAGTGATTCAGTAGCGGGGGGGCCGGATACGCAGTATTTT	CAISDSVAGGPDTQYF
TRBV20-1	-	-	TRBJ2-1	TGCAGTGCTATATCTACTAGAGCCAATGAGCAGTTCTTC	CSAISTRANEQFF
TRBV30	-	few	TRBJ1-2	TGTGCCTGGAAAGATGGGAGAACTAACTATGGCTACACCTTC	CAWKDGRTNYGYTF
TRBV6-5	TRBD1	-	TRBJ1-2	TGTGCCAGCAGTTGGGACAGTAGACGTGGCTACACCTTC	CASSWDSRRGYTF
TRBV20-1	TRBD1	-	TRBJ1-2	TGCAGTGCCTATTTGGACAGGGCCTATGGCTACACCTTC	CSAYLDRAYGYTF
TRBV5-8	-	few	TRBJ2-2	TGTGCCAGCAGCTTGACTTGGCAAACGAACACCGGGGAGCTGTTTTTT	CASSLTWQTNTGELFF
TRBV3-1	TRBD1	few	TRBJ1-2	TGTGCCAGCAGCCAATCACAGGGGCTTGGTGGCTACACCTTC	CASSQSQGLGGYTF
TRBV19	-	-	TRBJ2-3	TGTGCCAGTAGTATCGAGAGCACAGATACGCAGTATTTT	CASSIESTDTQYF
TRBV21-1	-	few	TRBJ2-1	TGTGCCAGCAGCAAAGAGGAGCTCGGGACAGGGGGGTACAATGAGCAGTTCTTC	CASSKEELGTGGYNEQFF
TRBV27	TRBD1	many	TRBJ2-3	TGTGCCAGCAGTTTAAAGGGCAGGGGGCGCGAAGATACGCAGTATTTT	CASSLKGRGREDTQYF
TRBV5-1	-	many	TRBJ2-7	TGCGCCAGCAGCCCCTTCTCCGTTCCCCCCGAGCAGTACTTC	CASSPFSVPPEQYF
TRBV6-6	-	few	TRBJ1-1	TGTGCCACCGCCGGCCAGGGGACGCTGGGGACTGAAGCTTTCTTT	CATAGQGTLGTEAFF
TRBV7-3	TRBD2	-	TRBJ2-3	TGTGCCAGCAGCACGACTAGCTCAGGGGATACGCAGTATTTT	CASSTTSSGDTQYF
TRBV7-2	TRBD1	many	TRBJ1-2	TGTGCCAGCAGCCCCCGGACAGGGGAGGGTTATGGCTACACCTTC	CASSPRTGEGYGYTF
TRBV6-2/TRBV6-3	-	-	TRBJ2-7	TGTGCCAGCAGTTACAGGGGTGACGGCTACGAGCAGTACTTC	CASSYRGDGYEQYF